A single sample gave rise to the 10 T cell receptor beta chains below, sequenced in a study of cytomegalovirus exposure and HLA in healthy donors (dated 2017 in TCRdb). Libraries were constructed by the immunoSEQ multiplex PCR assay. For the multiplex PCR, a mixture combining 60 forward primers for TCR Vbeta segments and 13 reverse primers for TCR Jbeta segments was used. TCRdb limited this immuneACCESS table to in-frame rearrangements with V and J called. A share of clones is missing; checked studies link under half to unresolved V genes, and the rest is unexplained. The sample data list some 180,000 clones, and roughly 87% of these were observed just once. Around 0.98% of the sample is held by the ten biggest clonotypes. Sequenced material: PBMCs. The source is a boy younger than 10 in good health and CMV-seronegative.

The gene calls are TRBV7-8 and TRBJ1-1; D remains unclear. CDR1 SGHVS and CDR2 FQNEAQ come from the germline V gene. This CDR3 comprises 13 residues. V shed 0 bases and J shed 6 bases, with 8 bases lying between them. CDR3 coding DNA: TGTGCCAGCAGCTTAGCGGAGAGCGCTGAAGCTTTCTTT. Translated: CASSLAESAEAFF.

The genes are TRBV29-1 and TRBJ1-1; 7 bases match TRBD1. CDR3 size: 12 residues. V trimming: 7 bases; J trimming: 2 bases; junction bases outside the gene matches: 4. Germline V gene lookup returns CDR1 SQVTM and CDR2 ANQGSEA. The CDR3 nucleotides read TGCAGCGGGACAGGACCAAACACTGAAGCTTTCTTT. Amino acid sequence: CSGTGPNTEAFF.

This rearrangement joins TRBV28 to TRBJ1-3; D is uncertain. There are 14 residues in the CDR3. The V gene lost 11 bases and the J gene lost 0 bases, with 14 bases spanning the gap. Looked up from germline, CDR1 is MDHEN and CDR2 is SYDVKM. This CDR3 reads CASGYPISGNTIYF. Written as DNA, the CDR3 is TGTGCCTCAGGTTATCCCATCTCTGGAAACACCATATATTTT.

This chain connects TRBV7-3 to TRBJ2-5, with D unresolved. Germline values: CDR1 SGHTA, CDR2 FQGTGA. The V end lost 3 bases, the J end lost 2 bases, and 7 bases lay between the germline ends. The CDR3 runs to 13 residues. The CDR3, as DNA: TGTGCCAGCAGCTTTGGGCAACAAGAGACCCAGTACTTC. Translation: CASSFGQQETQYF.

The gene calls are TRBV5-1 and TRBJ2-2; TRBD1 agrees at 11 bases. Germline V CDR1 and CDR2: SGHRS, YFSETQ. The CDR3 is 18 amino acids. V lost 1 base to trimming and J lost 3 bases; unmatched junction nucleotides: 8. CDR3 residues: CASSLKVPGQGDTGELFF. CDR3 bases: TGCGCCAGCAGCTTGAAGGTACCGGGACAGGGGGACACCGGGGAGCTGTTTTTT.

DNA for the CDR3: TGTGCCAGCACGCGGAACCCAACGGAGACCCAGTACTTC. Protein sequence: CASTRNPTETQYF. The V gene is TRBV27, the J gene TRBJ2-5; the D is unclear. This CDR3 is built from 13 residues. Germline V gene data show CDR1 as MNHEY and CDR2 as SMNVEV (reference sequence). V was shortened by 7 bases and J by 5 bases, with 14 bases between the two germline ends.

V gene TRBV9 combines with J gene TRBJ2-3; 12 bases agree with TRBD2. J gave up 5 bases and V 0 bases, and 7 bases lay outside the gene matches. CDR1 SGDLS and CDR2 YYNGEE come from the germline V gene. This CDR3 contains 17 residues. Here the CDR3 reads CASSVGRLAGVQDTQYF. CDR3 in DNA: TGTGCCAGCAGCGTAGGTAGACTAGCGGGAGTACAAGATACGCAGTATTTT.

This chain connects TRBV6-1 to TRBJ2-5; weak D call: TRBD1 (8 bases). In germline, CDR1 is MNHNS, CDR2 SASEGT. Trimming removed 6 bases from V and 2 bases from J, with 16 bases in between. This CDR3 region has 15 residues. The CDR3 DNA reads as TGTGCCAGCAGCGACACAGGGGGGGAACAAGAGACCCAGTACTTC. It yields the protein CASSDTGGEQETQYF.

The sample holds a few counts of this clone. V and J are TRBV5-5 and TRBJ2-5; possible D gene TRBD2, 5 bases. The CDR3 loop spans 16 amino acids. Trimming took off 1 base at V and 0 bases at J, with 13 bases between the two ends. From germline, CDR1 is SGHKS and CDR2 YYEKEE (reference sequence). The CDR3 protein is CASSLTIREYQETQYF. In DNA, the CDR3 is TGTGCCAGCAGCTTGACCATAAGGGAGTACCAAGAGACCCAGTACTTC.

This clone has just one count. The chain joins TRBV27 to TRBJ1-5; D possibly corresponds to TRBD1 (5 bases). The length of the CDR3 is 15 residues. V was trimmed by 3 bases and J by 0 bases, leaving 9 bases between them. Looked up from germline, CDR1 is MNHEY and CDR2 is SMNVEV (reference sequence). This chain's CDR3 is CASSFGRASNQPQHF. The CDR3 region has the DNA TGTGCCAGCAGTTTTGGCAGGGCTAGCAATCAGCCCCAGCATTTT.